This T cell receptor beta chain was sequenced in a study of cytomegalovirus exposure and HLA in healthy donors. Study context: A preliminary data release comprised around 85 million unique TCRs obtained from HLA-typed donors. Regarding the study as a whole: Some TCR beta chains (roughly 160 of them) were listed as cytomegalovirus-associated. Certain indistinguishable V segments, among them TRBV6-2 and TRBV6-3, were excluded.

The PCR used 60 Vbeta and 13 Jbeta primers. The protocol was immunoSEQ multiplex PCR, while the TCRdb copy is restricted to in-frame clones and leaves out a portion. The sample holds 170,000 or so clones; roughly 87% are singletons and the top ten take approximately 0.51%. This clone has only one observation. Its antigen remains unidentified. V was pared by 2 bases and J by 8 bases, with 6 bases of the junction left unmatched. CDR1 and CDR2 from the germline V gene are SGHNT and YYREEE (reference sequence). The CDR3 has 14 amino acids. The chain recombines TRBV5-4 with TRBJ2-1, with 8 bases that match TRBD2. The source of this sequence is a woman aged 45-60 years in good health and CMV-seronegative. What was sequenced was PBMCs. The DNA of the CDR3 is TGTGCCAGCAGCTTTGGGGCGGGGGGCCATGAGCAGTTCTTC. As protein: CASSFGAGGHEQFF.